Presented here are 30 T cell receptor beta chains from one specimen sequenced in a study of shared clonotypes between healthy human individuals. Profiled with immunoSEQ multiplex PCR; TCRdb holds only in-frame clones, not every one. The sample lists millions of clones, around nine tenths occurring once. What was sequenced was naive CD4+ T cells sorted from blood. Subset meaning: CD45RA+ positively selected. The origin of the receptors is a man aged 18 to 29 in good health.

The V gene is TRBV5-8, the J gene TRBJ1-5; TRBD1 agrees at 8 bases. The length of the CDR3 is 18 residues. Germline V gene data show CDR1 as SGHTS and CDR2 as YDEGEE. V lost 4 bases, J lost 0 bases, and 12 bases stayed unmatched. CDR3 bases: TGTGCCAGCAGCCATACCGCAGACAGGGGAAATAGCAATCAGCCCCAGCATTTT. It translates to CASSHTADRGNSNQPQHF.

The gene calls are TRBV6-5 and TRBJ1-2; TRBD1 agrees at 10 bases. The CDR3 spans 15 residues. Germline values: CDR1 MNHEY, CDR2 SVGAGI. Trimming took 10 bases from V and 4 from J; bases not matched to a gene: 12. CDR3 residues: CATQGQGLKGYGYTF. CDR3 sequence (DNA): TGTGCCACCCAGGGACAGGGGTTAAAAGGCTATGGCTACACCTTC.

Of note for this clone: Other DNA sequences within the sample encode an identical CDR3. The rearrangement links TRBV9 to TRBJ2-5; D not certain. This CDR3 contains 14 residues. Between the trimmed V and J ends, which lost 2 bases and 1 base, there was a span of 9 bases. Germline V gene lookup returns CDR1 SGDLS and CDR2 YYNGEE. CDR3 sequence reads: CASSVGNLQETQYF. For the CDR3, the DNA is TGTGCCAGCAGCGTTGGGAATCTCCAAGAGACCCAGTACTTC.

The V call is TRBV5-6, the J call TRBJ1-1; the match to TRBD1 covers 9 bases. Looked up from germline, CDR1 is SGHDT and CDR2 is YYEEEE. The CDR3 runs to 14 residues. The V and J ends lost 1 base and 3 bases, in that order; junction bases with no gene match: 1. The CDR3 DNA is TGTGCCAGCAGCTTGTGGGACAGGGACACTGAAGCTTTCTTT. Encoded protein: CASSLWDRDTEAFF.

This chain uses TRBV18 with TRBJ1-6; 9 bases fit TRBD1. The CDR3 is 18 residues long. Per germline, CDR1 KGHSH and CDR2 LQKENI. Unmatched junction bases numbered 6, after V lost 3 bases and J lost 0 bases. The chain's CDR3 is CASSPRTGESSYNSPLHF. In DNA, the CDR3 is TGTGCCAGCTCACCGCGGACAGGGGAGAGCTCCTATAATTCACCCCTCCACTTT.

The chain links TRBV7-2 to TRBJ2-3; D perhaps matches TRBD2 (6 bases). The CDR3 length is 16 residues. Germline V gene sequence: CDR1 SGHTA, CDR2 FQGNSA. With 5 bases removed from V and 2 bases from J, the gap between germline ends came to 17 bases. The CDR3 reads CASSTGLDPYTDTQYF. The CDR3, as DNA: TGTGCCAGCAGCACGGGACTGGATCCTTACACAGATACGCAGTATTTT.

V gene TRBV21-1 combines with J gene TRBJ1-6; the table names TRBD1, a call not compared with the DNA. TRBV21-1 is a pseudogene. The CDR3 is made up of 17 amino acids. In DNA form, the CDR3 reads TGTGCCAGCAGCAAAAAACCAAACCGGGACAGTAATTCACCCCTCCACTTT. Amino acid sequence: CASSKKPNRDSNSPLHF.

The J gene is TRBJ2-7, the V gene TRBV7-2, with TRBD2 matching over 11 bases. CDR3 length: 15 amino acids. V trimming: 6 bases; J trimming: 3 bases; junction bases outside the gene matches: 7. Germline values: CDR1 SGHTA, CDR2 FQGNSA. This CDR3 reads CASRVLAGELYEQYF. Written as DNA, the CDR3 is TGTGCCAGCAGGGTACTAGCGGGAGAACTCTACGAGCAGTACTTC.

The chain has TRBV10-3 and TRBJ2-1; D is possibly TRBD1 (5 bases). The CDR3 totals 16 residues. Trimming took 0 bases from V and 8 from J, leaving 17 bases between them. The V gene's germline CDR1 is ENHRY and CDR2 SYGVKD. CDR3: CAISESRRGQGDEQFF. The CDR3 DNA reads as TGTGCCATCAGTGAGTCGCGAAGGGGCCAGGGTGATGAGCAGTTCTTC.

This sequence joins TRBV10-2 and TRBJ1-3; tentatively, D is TRBD1 (6 bases). The V gene's germline CDR1 is WSHSY and CDR2 SAAADI. V gave up 7 bases and J gave up 1 base, with 11 bases separating them. The CDR3 covers 14 residues. CDR3: CASTDSSSGNTIYF. The CDR3 bases are TGCGCCAGCACGGACAGTTCTTCTGGAAACACCATATATTTT.

The chain couples TRBV9 to TRBJ1-1; TRBD1 matches 8 bases. V shed 4 bases, J shed 0 bases, and the junction held 8 bases outside the gene matches. The germline V gene has CDR1 SGDLS and CDR2 YYNGEE. This CDR3 contains 16 residues. CDR3 protein: CASSLGTGILNTEAFF. The DNA of the CDR3 is TGTGCCAGCAGCCTAGGGACAGGAATATTGAACACTGAAGCTTTCTTT.

The chain recombines TRBV9 with TRBJ2-2, with no clear D. CDR1 and CDR2 from the germline V gene are SGDLS and YYNGEE. V gave up 4 bases and J gave up 2 bases, with 6 bases separating them. This CDR3 has 13 amino acids. CDR3 DNA: TGTGCCAGCAGCCTCCAAAACACCGGGGAGCTGTTTTTT. It translates to CASSLQNTGELFF.

CDR3: CASSSRNTGELFF. For the CDR3, the DNA is TGTGCCAGTAGTAGCAGGAACACCGGGGAGCTGTTTTTT. The chain has TRBV19 and TRBJ2-2; D uncertain. Germline V gene sequence: CDR1 LNHDA, CDR2 SQIVND (reference sequence). Trimming removed 4 bases at V and 1 base at J, with 4 bases between. This CDR3 is 13 amino acids long.

The chain is built from TRBV5-4 and TRBJ2-3; 13 bases map to TRBD2. The CDR3 is 18 residues long. The germline gives CDR1 SGHNT, CDR2 YYREEE (reference sequence). Trimming cost V 2 bases and J 2 bases; bases outside gene matches: 8. The CDR3 is CASSLPGLAGSSTDTQYF. DNA of the CDR3: TGTGCCAGCAGCTTACCGGGACTAGCGGGGAGTTCCACAGATACGCAGTATTTT.

V gene TRBV29-1 combines with J gene TRBJ2-3, with no clear D. CDR1 and CDR2 from the germline V gene are SQVTM and ANQGSEA. The CDR3 is made up of 15 amino acids. V lost 4 bases and J 0 bases, leaving 14 bases between the germline ends. The CDR3 is CSVVESAASTDTQYF. The CDR3 DNA sequence: TGCAGCGTTGTGGAAAGCGCAGCTAGCACAGATACGCAGTATTTT.

To note about this clone: The sample contains more than one DNA sequence encoding this CDR3. The chain is built from TRBV6-6 and TRBJ1-1; D is undetermined. CDR3 length equals 12 residues. Germline V gives CDR1 MNHNY, CDR2 SVGAGI (reference sequence). Trimming shortened V by 0 bases and J by 5 bases, and 4 bases separated the two germline ends. CDR3 nucleotides: TGTGCCAGCAGTTACTCAAGTACTGAAGCTTTCTTT. This gives the protein CASSYSSTEAFF.

The chain combines TRBV5-1 with TRBJ2-1; D may match TRBD1 or TRBD2 (5 bases each). Germline CDR1 SGHRS, CDR2 YFSETQ. The V and J ends lost 6 bases and 4 bases respectively, with 14 bases between them. This CDR3 comprises 14 residues. CDR3 DNA sequence: TGCGCCAGCACCAAAGGGACGGTTTACAATGAGCAGTTCTTC. Protein product: CASTKGTVYNEQFF.

The chain is built from TRBV10-3 and TRBJ2-7, with TRBD1 identical over 9 bases. CDR3 size: 14 residues. Germline V CDR1 and CDR2: ENHRY, SYGVKD. V shed 4 bases, J shed 7 bases, and the junction held 8 bases outside the gene matches. The CDR3, as DNA: TGTGCCATCAGTGTGGAACAGGGGGCGGAAGAGCAGTACTTC. Translated: CAISVEQGAEEQYF.

The J gene is TRBJ1-2, the V gene TRBV4-1; 7 positions agree with TRBD1. The V segment lost 4 bases and the J segment 3 bases; nucleotides outside the gene matches: 5. Germline V gene data show CDR1 as MGHRA and CDR2 as YSYEKL. CDR3 length equals 14 residues. The chain's CDR3 is CASSPSQGYYGYTF. The DNA of the CDR3 is TGCGCCAGCAGCCCGTCACAGGGGTACTATGGCTACACCTTC.

Of note for this clone: Other DNA sequences in this sample translate to the same CDR3. The chain employs TRBV11-2 and TRBJ2-7; maybe TRBD1 (5 bases). This CDR3 has 15 residues. V was clipped by 2 bases and J by 0 bases, with 11 bases between them. The germline V gene encodes CDR1 SGHAT and CDR2 FQNNGV. CDR3 amino acids: CASSLSTGSSYEQYF. The CDR3 coding sequence is TGTGCCAGCAGCTTATCTACAGGAAGCTCCTACGAGCAGTACTTC.

The chain recombines TRBV5-1 with TRBJ2-1, with D possibly matching TRBD2 (6 bases). With 4 bases removed from V and 10 bases from J, the gap between germline ends came to 9 bases. Per the germline V gene, CDR1 is SGHRS and CDR2 is YFSETQ. The CDR3 is made up of 11 amino acids. As DNA, the CDR3 is TGCGCCAGCAGCGTTAGCGGAGAGCAGTTCTTC. It yields the protein CASSVSGEQFF.

This clone appeared a single time. This chain connects TRBV30 to TRBJ2-1; TRBD2 matches at 13 bases. The CDR3 is 18 residues long. Germline V CDR1 and CDR2: GTSNPN, SVGIG (reference sequence). Trimming at V came to 0 bases and at J to 7 bases, leaving 12 bases not matched to a gene. CDR3 nucleotide sequence: TGTGCCTGGAGTGTACTCCAAACTAGCGGGAGGGCCGATAATGAGCAGTTCTTC. This sequence encodes CAWSVLQTSGRADNEQFF. Combining the CDR3 with reference TRBV30 and TRBJ2-1 gives the whole variable domain SQTIHQWPATLVQPVGSPLSLECTVEGTSNPNLYWYRQAAGRGLQLLFYSVGIGQISSEVPQNLSASRPQDRQFILSSKKLLLSDSGFYLCAWSVLQTSGRADNEQFFGPGTRLTVL.

This clone has a single count. V usage is TRBV28 and J usage is TRBJ2-1; D possibly corresponds to TRBD1 (5 bases). The CDR3 consists of 14 residues. V lost 2 bases and J lost 0, with 5 bases in between. Germline CDR1 MDHEN, CDR2 SYDVKM. This CDR3 reads CASSLTGSYNEQFF. The CDR3 coding sequence is TGTGCCAGCAGTTTAACAGGCTCCTACAATGAGCAGTTCTTC.

This clone has just one count. The chain recombines TRBV5-6 with TRBJ1-1, with TRBD1 as a possible D gene (6 bases). This CDR3 has 15 amino acids. Germline CDR1 reads SGHDT; CDR2 reads YYEEEE. V was trimmed by 3 bases and J by 1 base, leaving 13 bases between them. As DNA, the CDR3 is TGTGCCAGCAGCTCACTAGGACAGAAGAACACTGAAGCTTTCTTT. Residues: CASSSLGQKNTEAFF.

V and J are TRBV10-3 and TRBJ2-1, with 10 bases identical to TRBD2. CDR1 is ENHRY, CDR2 SYGVKD, per germline. V was clipped by 6 bases and J by 6 bases; unmatched bases: 5. The CDR3 sequence is 14 residues long. CDR3 sequence: CAISLAGAVNEQFF. In DNA form, the CDR3 reads TGTGCCATCAGCCTAGCGGGAGCAGTCAATGAGCAGTTCTTC.

The rearrangement uses TRBV5-4 and TRBJ2-5, with 9 bases matching TRBD1. The V gene end was trimmed by 4 bases and the J gene end by 5 bases; junction bases not matched to a gene: 3. The germline CDR1 and CDR2 sequences are SGHNT and YYREEE (reference sequence). The CDR3 contains 13 residues. CDR3 bases: TGTGCCAGCAGCGCGACAGGGGGGGAGACCCAGTACTTC. Encoded protein: CASSATGGETQYF.

The V call is TRBV2, the J call TRBJ2-3; 8 bases line up with TRBD2. Germline values: CDR1 SNHLY, CDR2 FYNNEI. CDR3 length: 15 amino acids. With 2 bases clipped from V and 4 bases from J, the junction kept 5 bases outside the gene matches. Here the CDR3 DNA reads TGTGCCAGCAGTGAACTCTCCGGGAGGGCAGATACGCAGTATTTT. Its protein is CASSELSGRADTQYF. The full variable domain, completed using reference TRBV2 and TRBJ2-3, is EPEVTQTPSHQVTQMGQEVILRCVPISNHLYFYWYRQILGQKVEFLVSFYNNEISEKSEIFDDQFSVERPDGSNFTLKIRSTKLEDSAMYFCASSELSGRADTQYFGPGTRLTVL.

In the case of this clone: Other DNA sequences of this sample code for an identical CDR3. The gene calls are TRBV28 and TRBJ2-2; no reliable D call. Per germline, CDR1 MDHEN and CDR2 SYDVKM. This CDR3 has 12 amino acids. The ends were cut back, 6 bases at V and 5 bases at J, with 7 bases in the middle. CDR3 in amino acids: CASSLRTGELFF. The CDR3 DNA reads TGTGCCAGCAGCCTACGAACCGGGGAGCTGTTTTTT.

This clone was observed a single time. The chain employs TRBV7-2 and TRBJ2-4; TRBD2 matches at 10 bases. Germline V gene sequence: CDR1 SGHTA, CDR2 FQGNSA. The CDR3 runs 16 residues. V was clipped by 1 base and J by 6 bases; unmatched bases: 6. CDR3 in DNA: TGTGCCAGCAGCTTAGAGGCTAGCGGGAGTAGAAACATTCAGTACTTC. Protein product: CASSLEASGSRNIQYF. Supplemented by reference TRBV7-2 and TRBJ2-4, the full variable domain reads GAGVSQSPSNKVTEKGKDVELRCDPISGHTALYWYRQSLGQGLEFLIYFQGNSAPDKSGLPSDRFSAERTGGSVSTLTIQRTQQEDSAVYLCASSLEASGSRNIQYFGAGTRLSVL.

A word on this clone: The same CDR3 can be traced to other DNA sequences in this sample. The V gene is TRBV21-1, the J gene TRBJ2-7; TRBD1 is the table's D call and was not checked against the DNA. TRBV21-1 represents a pseudogene. The CDR3 spans 13 residues. Here the CDR3 DNA reads TGTGCCAGCAGCAAGGACAGTTCCTACGAGCAGTACTTC. Encoded protein: CASSKDSSYEQYF.